The 20 T cell receptor beta chains below all came from one sample that was sequenced in a study of cytomegalovirus exposure and HLA in healthy donors. The PCR was carried out with 60 Vbeta primers and 13 Jbeta primers. Measured with immunoSEQ multiplex PCR; TCRdb has only the in-frame clones, and not every one. The sample contains about 180,000 clones, 77% of which appear only once. The sequenced material came from PBMCs. The receptors were sampled from a woman aged 60-75 years in good health and CMV-seropositive.

The J gene is TRBJ2-7, the V gene TRBV11-2; TRBD2 is a possible D gene (6 bases). This CDR3 region has 14 residues. With 1 base removed from V and 4 bases from J, the gap between germline ends came to 11 bases. Germline V lookup: CDR1 SGHAT, CDR2 FQNNGV. The CDR3 DNA sequence: TGTGCCAGCAGCTTAGGCGGGGTGGGGTACGAGCAGTACTTC. It encodes CASSLGGVGYEQYF.

The rearrangement joins TRBV2 to TRBJ2-3, with D possibly TRBD2 on 6 matching bases. Deletions cut 6 bases from V and 4 bases from J, with 14 bases between. The germline CDR1 and CDR2 sequences are SNHLY and FYNNEI. The CDR3 covers 14 residues. Here the CDR3 DNA reads TGTGCCAGCAGCGACGCACCGGGGGCAGATACGCAGTATTTT. Protein: CASSDAPGADTQYF.

This clone was observed a handful of times. V usage is TRBV4-2 and J usage is TRBJ1-4, with D maybe TRBD1 (5 bases). The CDR3 has 17 amino acids. Germline V gene sequence: CDR1 LGHNA, CDR2 YNFKEQ. Trimming left V 0 bases short and J 7 bases short, with 18 bases between. The CDR3 here is CASSQDGVGQGPEKLFF. As DNA, the CDR3 is TGTGCCAGCAGCCAAGATGGGGTTGGTCAGGGCCCTGAAAAACTGTTTTTT.

This clone was recorded once. The chain couples TRBV30 to TRBJ1-3, with D uncertain. This CDR3 is 16 amino acids long. V dropped 5 bases and J dropped 0 bases, with 17 bases sitting between them. CDR1 is GTSNPN, CDR2 SVGIG, per germline (reference sequence). The CDR3 DNA sequence: TGTGCCTGGCTGGCGGCGGCCGGTGGCTCTGGAAACACCATATATTTT. Its translation is CAWLAAAGGSGNTIYF.

The CDR3 DNA is TGTGCCAGCAGCTTAGCAGGGGGCAGAGCTTTCTTT. The encoded protein is CASSLAGGRAFF. The V gene is TRBV7-2, the J gene TRBJ1-1; 7 bases line up with TRBD1. The CDR3 contains 12 residues. Germline values: CDR1 SGHTA, CDR2 FQGNSA. V trimming: 0 bases; J trimming: 10 bases; junction bases outside the gene matches: 2.

This clone was picked up one time. V and J are TRBV2 and TRBJ2-5; tentatively, D is TRBD1 (5 bases). CDR1 and CDR2 from the germline V gene are SNHLY and FYNNEI. This CDR3 spans 13 amino acids. Trimming shortened V by 8 bases and J by 4 bases, and 14 bases separated the two germline ends. The DNA for the CDR3 is TGTGCCAGCCTAAGGATTAGGGGAGAGACCCAGTACTTC. Translated, it gives CASLRIRGETQYF.

This sequence joins TRBV7-2 and TRBJ2-5, with 8 bases that match TRBD1. The germline CDR1 and CDR2 sequences are SGHTA and FQGNSA. The CDR3 spans 14 residues. The V gene end was trimmed by 7 bases and the J gene end by 7 bases; junction bases not matched to a gene: 11. CDR3 nucleotide sequence: TGTGCCAGCACCCCCCAGAGGGGGACAGGGACCCAGTACTTC. Translated: CASTPQRGTGTQYF. The variable domain in full, with the rest retrieved from reference TRBV7-2 and TRBJ2-5, is GAGVSQSPSNKVTEKGKDVELRCDPISGHTALYWYRQSLGQGLEFLIYFQGNSAPDKSGLPSDRFSAERTGGSVSTLTIQRTQQEDSAVYLCASTPQRGTGTQYFGPGTRLLVL.

The CDR3 sequence is CASSLVVSGVNTGELFF. The CDR3 nucleotides read TGTGCCAGCAGCTTGGTGGTTAGCGGGGTAAACACCGGGGAGCTGTTTTTT. The chain joins TRBV5-4 to TRBJ2-2; 8 nucleotides align to TRBD2. CDR3 length equals 17 residues. Germline V gives CDR1 SGHNT, CDR2 YYREEE (reference sequence). The V segment lost 0 bases and the J segment 2 bases; nucleotides outside the gene matches: 6. Looking up the rest from reference TRBV5-4 and TRBJ2-2 gives the full variable domain: ETGVTQSPTHLIKTRGQQVTLRCSSQSGHNTVSWYQQALGQGPQFIFQYYREEENGRGNFPPRFSGLQFPNYSSELNVNALELDDSALYLCASSLVVSGVNTGELFFGEGSRLTVL.

This clone occurred a few times. The genes are TRBV5-1 and TRBJ2-7, with a weak D call TRBD2 (6 bases). V was shortened by 0 bases and J by 0 bases, with 13 bases between the two germline ends. CDR1 is SGHRS, CDR2 YFSETQ, per germline. There are 16 residues in the CDR3. The chain's CDR3 is CASSLAGGLLSYEQYF. The CDR3 region has the DNA TGCGCCAGCAGCTTGGCCGGTGGACTACTCTCCTACGAGCAGTACTTC. The full variable domain, rest sourced from reference TRBV5-1 and TRBJ2-7, is KAGVTQTPRYLIKTRGQQVTLSCSPISGHRSVSWYQQTPGQGLQFLFEYFSETQRNKGNFPGRFSGRQFSNSRSEMNVSTLELGDSALYLCASSLAGGLLSYEQYFGPGTRLTVT.

V is TRBV30 and J is TRBJ1-6; 7 bases agree with TRBD1. Germline CDR1 reads GTSNPN; CDR2 reads SVGIG (reference sequence). V gave up 4 bases and J gave up 6 bases; unmatched junction bases: 3. The CDR3 length is 13 residues. CDR3 in amino acids: CAWMGQINSPLHF. In DNA form, the CDR3 reads TGTGCCTGGATGGGACAGATTAATTCACCCCTCCACTTT.

The V and J genes are TRBV7-2 and TRBJ2-7, with 10 positions matching TRBD2. Trimming cost V 0 bases and J 6 bases; bases outside gene matches: 5. This CDR3 has 15 residues. The V gene's germline CDR1 is SGHTA and CDR2 FQGNSA. The CDR3: CASSLAGASGSEQYF. DNA for the CDR3: TGTGCCAGCAGCTTAGCAGGAGCTAGCGGGAGCGAGCAGTACTTC.

V gene TRBV7-9 combines with J gene TRBJ1-2; the D gene is possibly TRBD1 (6 bases). The CDR3 is made up of 13 amino acids. Germline CDR1 is SEHNR and CDR2 is FQNEAQ (reference sequence). Trimming left V 1 base short and J 12 bases short, with 15 bases between. The CDR3: CASSLDIQGRHTF. The CDR3 DNA sequence: TGTGCCAGCAGCTTAGACATACAGGGACGGCACACCTTC.

V gene TRBV19 combines with J gene TRBJ2-7; 9 positions match TRBD2. This CDR3 has 14 residues. Unmatched junction bases numbered 5, after V lost 2 bases and J lost 6 bases. From germline, CDR1 is LNHDA and CDR2 SQIVND (reference sequence). The CDR3 is CASSIIAREGEQYF. For the CDR3, the DNA is TGTGCCAGTAGTATAATTGCGCGGGAGGGCGAGCAGTACTTC.

This chain links TRBV10-3 with TRBJ1-2, with a tentative D call TRBD1 (5 bases). Germline values: CDR1 ENHRY, CDR2 SYGVKD. The V and J ends lost 1 base and 8 bases respectively, with 17 bases between them. This CDR3 has 15 residues. In DNA, the CDR3 is TGTGCCATCAGTGAGTTTTCTCAGGCGCAGGGCGGCTACACCTTC. This codes for CAISEFSQAQGGYTF.

V gene TRBV29-1 combines with J gene TRBJ1-1; TRBD1 might be the D (6 bases). CDR1 and CDR2 (germline): SQVTM, ANQGSEA. Trimming shortened V by 6 bases and J by 4 bases, and 9 bases separated the two germline ends. This CDR3 region has 11 residues. The CDR3 DNA reads TGCAGCGTACGAGGGGGCACTGAAGCTTTCTTT. It is translated as CSVRGGTEAFF.

As for this clone: Other DNA sequences from this sample encode an identical CDR3 as well. The gene calls are TRBV25-1 and TRBJ1-1; D remains unclear. The CDR3 covers 15 residues. Germline CDR1 MGHDK, CDR2 SYGVNS. V lost 6 bases, J lost 0 bases, and 14 bases lay in between. The CDR3: CASSEVGRVNTEAFF. The CDR3 DNA follows: TGTGCCAGCAGCGAGGTGGGGAGGGTGAACACTGAAGCTTTCTTT.

The V and J genes are TRBV6-5 and TRBJ1-3; D call uncertain. Germline CDR1 is MNHEY and CDR2 is SVGAGI. The V gene lost 4 bases and the J gene lost 0 bases, with 7 bases spanning the gap. This CDR3 region has 14 residues. The CDR3 DNA follows: TGTGCCAGCAGTTCAACAGCCTCTGGAAACACCATATATTTT. Translated: CASSSTASGNTIYF.

The chain carries TRBV5-1 and TRBJ2-7; TRBD1 matches at 9 bases. J lost 3 bases, V lost 4 bases, and 5 bases had no gene match. The CDR3 spans 14 residues. Germline V gene sequence: CDR1 SGHRS, CDR2 YFSETQ. CDR3 in amino acids: CASSPTGGGYEQYF. In DNA form, the CDR3 reads TGCGCCAGCAGCCCGACAGGGGGAGGCTACGAGCAGTACTTC.

This chain uses TRBV10-3 with TRBJ2-1; D possibly corresponds to TRBD2 (7 bases). V was trimmed by 3 bases and J by 7 bases, leaving 19 bases between them. CDR1 ENHRY and CDR2 SYGVKD come from the germline V gene. The CDR3 extends over 16 amino acids. CDR3 sequence (DNA): TGTGCCATCAGTGATAAGATAAAGCGGGACACGAATGAGCAGTTCTTC. Residues: CAISDKIKRDTNEQFF.

The V call is TRBV5-6, the J call TRBJ2-5; TRBD1 might be the D (6 bases). CDR1 SGHDT and CDR2 YYEEEE come from the germline V gene. Trimming stripped 1 base from V and 2 bases from J, with 12 bases between. The CDR3 has 15 amino acids. Here the CDR3 DNA reads TGTGCCAGCAGCTTGTCGCTTACAGGGCAAGAGACCCAGTACTTC. As protein: CASSLSLTGQETQYF.